Presented here are 14 T cell receptor beta chains from one specimen sequenced in a study of CD4 T cells in relation to SARS-CoV-2 and coronaviruses. Libraries were prepared by immunoSEQ multiplex PCR; TCRdb keeps only in-frame clonotypes and omits some of them. The sample consists of some 20,000 clones, more than 75% of them appearing once. CD4+ T cells from unexposed donors were obtained before the COVID-19 pandemic (2011-2018). After about 10 days of culture, CD4+ T cells were isolated. These receptors are not linked to any known antigen. Sequences were obtained from CD4+ T cells from PBMCs, cultured in vitro. These receptors were collected from a human donor in good health.

CDR3 region: CASSQDLSGVGTDTQYF. The DNA for the CDR3 is TGTGCCAGCAGCCAAGATCTTTCGGGGGTCGGGACAGATACGCAGTATTTT. This chain links TRBV3-1 (or the pseudogene TRBV3-2) with TRBJ2-3; a weak D match, TRBD2 (6 bases). The V gene's germline CDR1 is LGHDT and CDR2 YNNKEL (reference sequence). This CDR3 region has 17 residues. V lost 0 bases and J lost 3, with 16 bases in between.

The chain employs TRBV6-5 and TRBJ2-7; 9 bases fit TRBD2. Losses at the gene ends were 6 bases for V and 0 bases for J; bases not matched to a gene: 6. Germline V gene data show CDR1 as MNHEY and CDR2 as SVGAGI. The CDR3 runs to 15 residues. CDR3 nucleotide sequence: TGTGCCAGCAGCGGAGATAGCGGGAGCTCCTACGAGCAGTACTTC. This translates into CASSGDSGSSYEQYF.

The chain is built from TRBV5-6 and TRBJ2-3; 9 positions match TRBD2. CDR3 length: 15 residues. V dropped 1 base and J dropped 0; count of bases not matched to a gene: 0. Germline V gene sequence: CDR1 SGHDT, CDR2 YYEEEE. CDR3 sequence reads: CASSLTSGSTDTQYF. CDR3 sequence (DNA): TGTGCCAGCAGCTTGACTAGCGGGAGCACAGATACGCAGTATTTT. Full variable domain (remainder filled in from reference TRBV5-6 and TRBJ2-3): DAGVTQSPTHLIKTRGQQVTLRCSPKSGHDTVSWYQQALGQGPQFIFQYYEEEERQRGNFPDRFSGHQFPNYSSELNVNALLLGDSALYLCASSLTSGSTDTQYFGPGTRLTVL.

The chain couples TRBV15 to TRBJ2-1; perhaps TRBD1 as D (5 bases). With 3 bases removed from V and 5 bases from J, the gap between germline ends came to 14 bases. This CDR3 spans 15 amino acids. Germline-derived CDR1 and CDR2 are LNHNV and YYDKDF (reference sequence). CDR3 sequence: CATSRYGPGHNEQFF. CDR3 sequence (DNA): TGTGCCACCAGCAGGTATGGTCCAGGGCACAATGAGCAGTTCTTC.

This clone turned up a few times. The chain carries TRBV28 and TRBJ2-6, with unresolved D. CDR3 length: 12 amino acids. Germline CDR1 reads MDHEN; CDR2 reads SYDVKM. With 5 bases removed from V and 15 bases from J, the gap between germline ends came to 14 bases. The CDR3 reads CASSPGLAGLTF. CDR3 nucleotides: TGTGCCAGCAGTCCCGGGTTAGCAGGCCTGACTTTC.

The rearrangement uses TRBV7-9 and TRBJ2-2, with TRBD1 matching 8 bases. Germline assignment: CDR1 SEHNR and CDR2 FQNEAQ (reference sequence). The CDR3 has 15 residues. V gave up 4 bases and J gave up 6 bases; unmatched junction bases: 7. CDR3 coding DNA: TGTGCCAGCAGCTCCCCTCAACAGGGGGCCGGGGAGCTGTTTTTT. As protein: CASSSPQQGAGELFF. Variable domain in full (rest from reference TRBV7-9 and TRBJ2-2): DTGVSQNPRHKITKRGQNVTFRCDPISEHNRLYWYRQTLGQGPEFLTYFQNEAQLEKSRLLSDRFSAERPKGSFSTLEIQRTEQGDSAMYLCASSSPQQGAGELFFGEGSRLTVL.

The chain carries TRBV25-1 and TRBJ2-5; possible D gene TRBD2, 6 bases. Germline-derived CDR1 and CDR2 are MGHDK and SYGVNS. Trimming removed 3 bases at V and 3 bases at J, with 11 bases between. The CDR3 covers 14 residues. The CDR3 protein is CASSDPGVKETQYF. The CDR3 nucleotides read TGTGCCAGCAGTGATCCGGGGGTTAAAGAGACCCAGTACTTC.

The chain has TRBV9 and TRBJ2-2, with TRBD2 matching over 7 bases. This CDR3 contains 16 residues. CDR1 is SGDLS, CDR2 YYNGEE, per germline. V lost 0 bases and J lost 3; bases outside the gene matches: 5. The CDR3 DNA follows: TGTGCCAGCAGCGTAGTCGGGGACTATGACACCGGGGAGCTGTTTTTT. Its translation: CASSVVGDYDTGELFF.

This rearrangement joins TRBV18 to TRBJ2-7, with 11 positions matching TRBD2. The ends lost 8 bases at V and 6 bases at J; junction bases unmatched: 9. Per the germline V gene, CDR1 is KGHSH and CDR2 is LQKENI. The CDR3 extends over 14 amino acids. The CDR3 here is CASTTSGSVSEQYF. The CDR3 DNA reads TGTGCCAGCACTACTAGCGGGAGCGTTAGCGAGCAGTACTTC.

This sequence joins TRBV5-1 and TRBJ1-1; D unresolved. This CDR3 has 13 amino acids. Germline V gene data show CDR1 as SGHRS and CDR2 as YFSETQ. Trimming shortened V by 2 bases and J by 2 bases, and 7 bases separated the two germline ends. The DNA for the CDR3 is TGCGCCAGCAGCTTCTCCAGTAACACTGAAGCTTTCTTT. Protein: CASSFSSNTEAFF.

The chain employs TRBV27 and TRBJ2-5; the match to TRBD2 covers 11 bases. This CDR3 region has 15 residues. Germline-derived CDR1 and CDR2 are MNHEY and SMNVEV (reference sequence). V shed 6 bases, J shed 2 bases, and the junction held 5 bases outside the gene matches. CDR3 coding DNA: TGTGCCAGCAGCCGGGGACTAGCGGATCAAGAGACCCAGTACTTC. Protein product: CASSRGLADQETQYF.

The chain uses TRBV5-6 and TRBJ2-3; 16 bases fit TRBD2. V lost 2 bases, J lost 4 bases, and 4 bases stayed unmatched. From germline, CDR1 is SGHDT and CDR2 YYEEEE. The CDR3 totals 17 residues. The CDR3 is CASSFGTSGRASDTQYF. DNA for the CDR3: TGTGCCAGCAGCTTCGGGACTAGCGGGAGGGCCTCAGATACGCAGTATTTT.

The rearrangement links TRBV6-2 or TRBV6-3 to TRBJ2-5; possibly TRBD2 for D (5 bases). Germline V gene lookup returns CDR1 MNHEY and CDR2 SVGEGT. This CDR3 has 14 amino acids. The V gene lost 5 bases and the J gene lost 8 bases, with 18 bases spanning the gap. The CDR3 DNA sequence: TGTGCCAGCAGTCCCCCCGAGGGCGCTCAAACCCAGTACTTC. Translated: CASSPPEGAQTQYF.

This chain joins TRBV5-1 and TRBJ2-1; D assignment may be TRBD1 or TRBD2 (5 bases each). Per the germline V gene, CDR1 is SGHRS and CDR2 is YFSETQ. Trimming left V 2 bases short and J 5 bases short, with 11 bases between. The CDR3 length is 14 residues. The CDR3 spells CASSLGTRNNEQFF. CDR3 coding DNA: TGCGCCAGCAGCTTAGGGACCAGGAACAATGAGCAGTTCTTC.